This entry lists 3 T cell receptor beta chains sequenced from one sample in a study of shared clonotypes between healthy human individuals. In the naive CD8 group, cells lacked CD45RO and were positively selected for CCR7, so terminally differentiated effector memory CD45RA+ cells were left out. The data were produced by immunoSEQ multiplex PCR, yet TCRdb's version contains in-frame clones alone and is incomplete. The sample consists of around 550,000 clones, roughly 95% of them appearing once. The sequenced sample consisted of naive CD8+ T cells sorted from blood. All receptors come from a woman aged 25-40 years in good health.

This clone was seen just once. The genes are TRBV11-2 and TRBJ2-7; 8 nucleotides match TRBD2. Trimming removed 1 base from V and 2 bases from J; junction bases left unmatched: 4. Looked up from germline, CDR1 is SGHAT and CDR2 is FQNNGV. This CDR3 spans 15 amino acids. The CDR3 sequence is CASSLAYSGTYEQYF. The CDR3 DNA reads TGTGCCAGCAGCTTAGCCTATAGCGGGACCTACGAGCAGTACTTC.

The chain recombines TRBV5-6 with TRBJ2-3; D may be TRBD1 (5 bases). Germline CDR1 SGHDT, CDR2 YYEEEE. Trimming pared 1 base from V and 0 bases from J, leaving 9 bases between. The CDR3 extends over 15 amino acids. The CDR3 DNA reads TGTGCCAGCAGCTTGTATGACAGAAGCACAGATACGCAGTATTTT. This gives the protein CASSLYDRSTDTQYF.

This chain uses TRBV11-2 with TRBJ2-3, with D perhaps matching TRBD1 or TRBD2 (6 bases each). The germline CDR1 and CDR2 sequences are SGHAT and FQNNGV. The CDR3 is 15 residues long. With 5 bases removed from V and 1 base from J, the gap between germline ends came to 13 bases. CDR3 in DNA: TGTGCCAGCAGCGAAGGGGGGTCTGGCACAGATACGCAGTATTTT. It translates to CASSEGGSGTDTQYF.